This T cell receptor (beta chain) was sequenced for a study of identical twins. Overall study results and limits: Cross-sectional statistical analysis was relied on for the conclusions, without the same donors being followed.

This clonotype was seen a handful of times. Its matching antigen is unknown. MiXCR, applied by TCRdb to the 5' RACE reads, yields one record per CDR3 protein. The table lists 700,000 to 950,000 distinct CDR3 sequences, approximately 13% of them singletons. This CDR3 spans 15 amino acids. Per the germline V gene, CDR1 is MNHEY and CDR2 is SVGAGI. Losses at the gene ends were 9 bases for V and 0 bases for J; bases not matched to a gene: 7. This sample was shared with a second study, whose subject was yellow fever vaccine responses in identical twins.

The V and J genes are TRBV6-5 and TRBJ2-2; the match to TRBD1 covers 7 bases. Sequencing input: PBMCs. The sequence was obtained from a young woman in good health. The CDR3 loop is CASRLTGANTGELFF. The CDR3 DNA is TGTGCCAGTAGGTTAACAGGGGCGAACACCGGGGAGCTGTTTTTT.